The source of this TCR beta chain is a study of blood T cell repertoires in COVID-19. Study details: Samples of COVID-19 (acute and convalescent) were obtained from the United States, Italy and Spain.

TCRdb's copy holds only in-frame clones and misses some; the assay was immunoSEQ multiplex PCR. This sample has 650,000 to 800,000 clones, with 70% to 90% found just once. Sequencing input: peripheral blood. This TCR was sampled from a woman in her late teens or twenties with acute or convalescent COVID-19.

The CDR3 is CAWSALQDSNQPQHF. CDR3 bases: TGTGCCTGGAGTGCTTTACAGGATAGCAATCAGCCCCAGCATTTT. The chain links TRBV30 to TRBJ1-5; a weak D match, TRBD1 (5 bases). Per the germline V gene, CDR1 is GTSNPN and CDR2 is SVGIG (reference sequence). The CDR3 is 15 residues long. The V gene lost 1 base and the J gene lost 0 bases, with 10 bases spanning the gap.